A single T cell receptor (beta chain) is shown here with its context. Genomic DNA templated the TCR beta VDJ and CDR3 profiling. TCRdb used MiXCR to reprocess the reads, holding one entry per CDR3 protein. This table holds 150,000 to 200,000 distinct CDR3 sequences, 40% to 55% found once. There are 15 residues in the CDR3. Trimming pared 8 bases from V and 1 base from J, leaving 15 bases between. Germline V gene data show CDR1 as SNHLY and CDR2 as FYNNEI. Patients picked for sequencing had shown CD8+CD57+ cell expansion detected by flow cytometry. This entry is derived from a study of CD8+CD57+ T cells in acquired aplastic anemia.

V and J are TRBV2 and TRBJ1-3, with D perhaps TRBD1 (6 bases). This receptor was obtained from a human donor with aplastic anemia. Sample: sorted CD4+, CD8+, or CD8+CD57+ T cells (not recorded which) from PBMCs. CDR3 in DNA: TGTGCCAGCGGCCCCGGGGGCGCTTCTGGAAACACCATATATTTT. Its translation is CASGPGGASGNTIYF.